Shown below are 2 T cell receptor beta chains from a single sample sequenced in a study of radiotherapy plus CTLA-4 blockade in lung cancer. Libraries were prepared by immunoSEQ multiplex PCR; TCRdb keeps only in-frame clonotypes and omits some of them. In the table there are roughly 50,000 clones, more than 70% of which are singletons. Material: peripheral blood, obtained from a patient treated with radiotherapy plus ipilimumab. The receptor set was obtained from a human donor with non-small cell lung cancer who had stable disease on radiotherapy plus ipilimumab.

This clone occurred a few times. Written as DNA, the CDR3 is TGTGCCAGCAGCCAACTGGACAGGGGTTACAATGAGCAGTTCTTC. Its protein product is CASSQLDRGYNEQFF. V and J are TRBV14 and TRBJ2-1; 9 bases align to TRBD1. CDR3 length: 15 residues. The trim removed 2 bases at V and 4 bases at J, leaving 3 bases unmatched. In germline, CDR1 is SGHDN, CDR2 FVKESK.

The CDR3 here is CASSERGNPENEQFF. CDR3 nucleotides: TGTGCCAGCAGCGAGAGAGGGAACCCCGAGAATGAGCAGTTCTTC. The chain has TRBV9 and TRBJ2-1; maybe TRBD2 (5 bases). CDR1 and CDR2 from the germline V gene are SGDLS and YYNGEE. Trimming removed 3 bases at V and 7 bases at J, with 17 bases between. The CDR3 contains 15 residues.